A single sample gave rise to the 2 T cell receptor beta chains below, sequenced in a study of regulatory T cells in long-lasting Graves disease. The sample's time point: persistent/refractory GD, antithyroid drugs over 5 years with positive TRAb. PBMC RNA served as the TCR library source. iRepertoire HTBI primers and Arm-PCR of CDR3 regions built TCR beta libraries. TCRdb recomputed calls from the multiplex PCR reads with MiXCR, one row per CDR3 protein. The table includes around 340,000 distinct CDR3 sequences, around a fifth detected once. The material was peripheral blood mononuclear cells (PBMCs), obtained when the disease was refractory, from a patient treated with antithyroid drugs. These receptors all come from a female donor with Graves disease.

The chain recombines TRBV15 with TRBJ2-7; 12 nucleotides agree with TRBD1. This CDR3 comprises 18 residues. Losses at the gene ends were 5 bases for V and 3 bases for J; bases not matched to a gene: 14. Per the germline V gene, CDR1 is LNHNV and CDR2 is YYDKDF (reference sequence). The CDR3 loop is CATSDTPSGTGGGYEQYF. The CDR3 region has the DNA TGTGCCACCAGCGACACCCCGAGTGGGACAGGGGGCGGCTACGAGCAGTACTTC.

This chain joins TRBV12-3 or TRBV12-4 and TRBJ2-7; 8 positions match TRBD1. This CDR3 is built from 16 residues. The V segment lost 5 bases and the J segment 2 bases; nucleotides outside the gene matches: 11. The CDR3 loop is CASSPGTGGITYEQYF. The DNA for the CDR3 is TGTGCCAGCAGTCCCGGGACAGGAGGGATAACCTACGAGCAGTACTTC.